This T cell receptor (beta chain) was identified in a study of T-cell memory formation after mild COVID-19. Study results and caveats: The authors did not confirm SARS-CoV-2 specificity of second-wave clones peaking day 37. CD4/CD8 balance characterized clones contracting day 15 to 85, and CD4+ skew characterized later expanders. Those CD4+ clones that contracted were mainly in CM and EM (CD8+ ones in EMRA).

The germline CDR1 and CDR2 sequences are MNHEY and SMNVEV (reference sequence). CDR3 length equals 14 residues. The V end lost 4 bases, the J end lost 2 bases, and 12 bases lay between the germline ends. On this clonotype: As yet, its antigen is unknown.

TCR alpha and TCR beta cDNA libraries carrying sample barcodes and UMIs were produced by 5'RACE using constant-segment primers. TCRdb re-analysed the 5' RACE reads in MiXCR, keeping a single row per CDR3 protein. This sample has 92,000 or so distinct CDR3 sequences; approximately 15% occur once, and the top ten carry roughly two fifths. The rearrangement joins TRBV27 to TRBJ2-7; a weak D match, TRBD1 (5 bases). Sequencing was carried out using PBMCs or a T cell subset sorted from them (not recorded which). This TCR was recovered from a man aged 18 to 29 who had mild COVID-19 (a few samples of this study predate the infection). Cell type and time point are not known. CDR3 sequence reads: CASSWAGPTYEQYF. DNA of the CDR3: TGTGCCAGCAGTTGGGCAGGGCCCACCTACGAGCAGTACTTC.